This section outlines one TCR beta chain sequence together with its context. No antigen is known for it. The germline V gene has CDR1 SGDLS and CDR2 YYNGEE. The CDR3 contains 15 residues. After removal of 2 bases from V and 7 bases from J, the junction contained 9 bases not matched to a gene. This sample is part of a study of cytomegalovirus exposure and HLA in healthy donors. Study-level findings and limits: The authors confirmed in vitro that a few CMV-associated chains were specific for CMV antigens. Most TCR sequences showed up rarely, but some public TCRs showed up in many donors. Subsequent analysis of the approximately 110 validation repertoires found a tendency for first-cohort TCR clusters to co-occur.

Assay used: immunoSEQ multiplex PCR; TCRdb lists only in-frame clones, some missing. The sample lists fewer than 200,000 clones; 85% were seen once. The chain couples TRBV9 to TRBJ1-3, with 7 bases identical to TRBD1. The receptor was derived from a man between 18 and 29 years old in good health and CMV-seropositive. Sequenced sample: PBMCs. CDR3 in amino acids: CASSVPGQFSNTIYF. The CDR3 DNA is TGTGCCAGCAGCGTCCCGGGACAGTTTAGTAACACCATATATTTT.